A single sample gave rise to the 24 T cell receptor beta chains below, sequenced in a study of tumor-infiltrating lymphocytes in primary liver carcinoma. The investigators made TCR beta cDNA from approximately 0.5 ug total RNA, using a constant-region primer. What produced the TCR beta libraries was three nested multiplex PCR rounds using slightly modified ARM-PCR. TRBV1-TRBV30 forward and Cbeta reverse primers drove the first two approximately 11-cycle rounds. MiXCR was run by TCRdb on the multiplex PCR reads, yielding one entry per CDR3 protein. The sample carries roughly 120,000 distinct CDR3 sequences, 55% to 65% recorded once. The roughly 18-34 mg bulk tissue piece was not sorted before simultaneous RNA and DNA extraction. The sample consisted of liver tumor tissue from sampling region 1. Subset specified: tumor region T1, superior pole. All receptors come from a woman aged 55-70 years with primary liver carcinoma and hepatitis B virus infection.

The CDR3 spells CASSQFTGGGYEQFF. CDR3 coding DNA: TGTGCCAGCAGCCAATTTACAGGGGGAGGTTATGAGCAGTTCTTC. The chain is built from TRBV14 and TRBJ2-1, with 8 positions matching TRBD1. The CDR3 sequence is 15 residues long. V gave up 2 bases and J gave up 8 bases; unmatched junction bases: 8. Germline V CDR1 and CDR2: SGHDN, FVKESK. The variable domain in full, completed from reference TRBV14 and TRBJ2-1, reads EAGVTQFPSHSVIEKGQTVTLRCDPISGHDNLYWYRRVMGKEIKFLLHFVKESKQDESGMPNNRFLAERTGGTYSTLKVQPAELEDSGVYFCASSQFTGGGYEQFFGPGTRLTVL.

The sample holds a few counts of this clonotype. The chain recombines TRBV29-1 with TRBJ2-7; possibly TRBD1 or TRBD2 for D (5 bases each). The CDR3 loop spans 14 amino acids. Looked up from germline, CDR1 is SQVTM and CDR2 is ANQGSEA. Trimming stripped 4 bases from V and 3 bases from J, with 16 bases between. CDR3 sequence: CSVVWGTNCYEQYF. The CDR3 bases are TGCAGCGTTGTGTGGGGGACCAATTGCTACGAGCAGTACTTC.

In its sample, this clonotype was seen a few times. A read error is possible here, since a much larger clone lies one base away. The genes are TRBV29-1 and TRBJ2-7, with 7 bases matching TRBD2. Germline V gene lookup returns CDR1 SQVTM and CDR2 ANQGSEA. V gave up 4 bases and J gave up 2 bases; unmatched junction bases: 14. This CDR3 has 16 residues. The CDR3 region is CSVVGLSGVSAYEQYF. In nucleotides, the CDR3 is TGCAGCGTTGTGGGACTATCGGGAGTGAGTGCCTACGAGCAGTACTTC.

About this clonotype itself: Sequence at one end of the junction differs from germline and may be a read error. The chain is built from TRBV7-3 and TRBJ2-1; 9 nucleotides line up with TRBD2. This CDR3 is built from 13 residues. Germline V gene data show CDR1 as SGHTA and CDR2 as FQGTGA. This chain's CDR3 is CASSRAGGNERFF. CDR3 in DNA: TGTGCCAGCAGCCGAGCGGGAGGAAATGAGCGGTTCTTC.

This chain uses TRBV11-2 with TRBJ2-3, with 7 positions matching TRBD1. Losses at the gene ends were 3 bases for V and 5 bases for J; bases not matched to a gene: 5. Germline lookup yields CDR1 SGHAT and CDR2 FQNNGV. This CDR3 is built from 14 residues. CDR3 coding DNA: TGTGCCAGCAGCTTTCAGGGGGACAAAGATACGCAGTATTTT. Its translation is CASSFQGDKDTQYF.

About this clonotype: Possible read error: a much larger clone is one base away. The chain couples TRBV6-5 to TRBJ2-7, with D unclear. Between the trimmed V and J ends, which lost 7 bases and 3 bases, there was a span of 10 bases. This CDR3 region has 12 residues. Germline CDR1 reads MNHEY; CDR2 reads SVGAGI. As DNA, the CDR3 is TGTGCCAGCACGGGTTGGCACTACGAGCAGTACTTC. Its translation: CASTGWHYEQYF.

In regard to this clonotype: A read error may produce the germline difference seen at one junction end. The chain recombines TRBV28 with TRBJ1-1; D is perhaps TRBD1 (5 bases). Germline V CDR1 and CDR2: MDHEN, SYDVKM. This CDR3 comprises 14 residues. CDR3 residues: CGSSSPFEQASVFF. The CDR3 DNA reads TGTGGCAGCAGTTCCCCGTTCGAACAGGCGTCGGTTTTCTTT.

A note on this clonotype: A clone one base away is much larger, so this may be a read error. The V call is TRBV12-3 or TRBV12-4, the J call TRBJ2-7; no definite D call. This CDR3 comprises 12 residues. Deletions cut 10 bases from V and 0 bases from J, with 10 bases between. The CDR3 DNA reads as TGTGCCACCCCCTACAGCTCCTACGAGCAGTACTTC. This gives the protein CATPYSSYEQYF.

This clonotype was observed once. The chain combines TRBV7-2 with TRBJ2-6; D possibly uses TRBD1 or TRBD2 (5 bases each). Germline CDR1 SGHTA, CDR2 FQGNSA. The V end was cut by 4 bases, the J end by 0 bases, with 10 bases between. The CDR3 sequence is 16 residues long. The CDR3 here is CASSWGRSSGANVLTF. The CDR3 DNA sequence: TGTGCCAGCAGCTGGGGACGGAGCTCTGGGGCCAACGTCCTGACTTTC. Combining the CDR3 with reference TRBV7-2 and TRBJ2-6 gives the whole variable domain GAGVSQSPSNKVTEKGKDVELRCDPISGHTALYWYRQSLGQGLEFLIYFQGNSAPDKSGLPSDRFSAERTGGSVSTLTIQRTQQEDSAVYLCASSWGRSSGANVLTFGAGSRLTVL.

With regard to this clonotype: A much larger clone lies a single base off, so this may be a read error. The chain carries TRBV28 and TRBJ1-5, with D possibly TRBD1 on 5 matching bases. Germline values: CDR1 MDHEN, CDR2 SYDVKM. The germline V and J ends were trimmed by 5 bases and 7 bases, with 9 bases remaining between them. The CDR3 is 12 amino acids. The CDR3: CASSRTSQPQHF. CDR3 nucleotide sequence: TGTGCCAGCAGTCGGACATCACAGCCCCAGCATTTT.

Regarding this clonotype: This may stem from a read error, because a much larger clone lies one nucleotide away. The J gene is TRBJ2-5, the V gene TRBV4-1; D not certain. Germline V gene sequence: CDR1 MGHRA, CDR2 YSYEKL. This CDR3 is built from 16 residues. V lost 2 bases and J lost 1, with 14 bases in between. The CDR3 sequence is CASSQSPGWIQETQYF. CDR3 DNA sequence: TGCGCCAGCAGCCAATCCCCCGGGTGGATCCAAGAGACCCAGTACTTC.

A remark on this clonotype: A much larger clone differs by one base, so this may be a read error. The genes are TRBV11-2 and TRBJ2-7, with D maybe TRBD2 (5 bases). The germline gives CDR1 SGHAT, CDR2 FQNNGV. The CDR3 length is 15 residues. The ends were cut back, 8 bases at V and 2 bases at J, with 19 bases in the middle. The CDR3 sequence is CASRPGSGVAYEQYF. The CDR3 DNA follows: TGTGCCAGCCGCCCTGGGAGTGGAGTGGCCTACGAGCAGTACTTC.

This clonotype was counted at least ten times. This rearrangement joins TRBV5-5 to TRBJ2-7; D gene unclear. The germline gives CDR1 SGHKS, CDR2 YYEKEE (reference sequence). V lost 0 bases and J lost 2, with 15 bases in between. The CDR3 contains 16 residues. CDR3 loop: CASSLGISADPYEQYF. DNA for the CDR3: TGTGCCAGCAGCTTGGGGATTTCGGCCGACCCCTACGAGCAGTACTTC. Combining the CDR3 with reference TRBV5-5 and TRBJ2-7 gives the whole variable domain DAGVTQSPTHLIKTRGQQVTLRCSPISGHKSVSWYQQVLGQGPQFIFQYYEKEERGRGNFPDRFSARQFPNYSSELNVNALLLGDSALYLCASSLGISADPYEQYFGPGTRLTVT.

This chain joins TRBV28 and TRBJ2-5; no clear D gene. This CDR3 has 13 amino acids. V was shortened by 2 bases and J by 5 bases, with 9 bases between the two germline ends. Germline V gene data show CDR1 as MDHEN and CDR2 as SYDVKM. CDR3 sequence: CASSLRRAETQYF. The CDR3 DNA reads as TGTGCCAGCAGTTTAAGGCGCGCGGAGACCCAGTACTTC.

Details on this clonotype: One end of the junction varies from germline; a read error may be responsible. The rearrangement uses TRBV6-1 and TRBJ2-7; 8 nucleotides line up with TRBD2. This CDR3 comprises 15 residues. In germline, CDR1 is MNHNS, CDR2 SASEGT. The CDR3 here is CASNEASGSSYERYF. CDR3 nucleotides: TGTGCCAGCAATGAGGCGAGCGGGAGCTCCTACGAGCGGTACTTC.

This clonotype was counted ten times or more. The chain uses TRBV29-1 and TRBJ2-7; perhaps TRBD1 as D (6 bases). The V end lost 7 bases, the J end lost 6 bases, and 19 bases lay between the germline ends. CDR1 SQVTM and CDR2 ANQGSEA come from the germline V gene. The CDR3 consists of 13 residues. CDR3 sequence: CSASQGLAGEQYF. The CDR3 region has the DNA TGCAGCGCTAGCCAGGGGCTAGCAGGCGAGCAGTACTTC.

Details on this clonotype: One end of the junction fails to match germline, which may point to a read error. The chain employs TRBV6-5 and TRBJ2-2; D gene uncertain. The CDR3 totals 17 residues. Looked up from germline, CDR1 is MNHEY and CDR2 is SVGAGI. The CDR3 sequence is CAGSYRIFGQNTGELFF. The CDR3 coding sequence is TGTGCCGGCAGTTATCGGATCTTTGGCCAGAACACTGGGGAGCTGTTTTTT.

To note about this clonotype: The conserved final phenylalanine or tryptophan is absent from the CDR3, which likely points to a read error. No DNA is shown, since the ends of the CDR3 on it are uncertain; the CDR3 is the one TCRdb lists. The V and J genes are TRBV29-1 and TRBJ1-4; TRBD1 is the table's D call and was not checked against the DNA. The CDR3 has 13 residues if both end residues are counted. The germline V gene encodes CDR1 SQVTM and CDR2 ANQGSEA. The chain's CDR3 is CSVGTGGDEKLLV.

Turning to this clonotype: The junction and the germline gene differ at one end; a read error may be behind it. The CDR3: CANSQVPGDSGNTIYF. CDR3 nucleotide sequence: TGCGCCAACAGCCAAGTCCCGGGTGATTCCGGAAACACCATATATTTT. The V and J genes are TRBV4-1 and TRBJ1-3; D not certain. CDR1 is MGHRA, CDR2 YSYEKL, per germline. The CDR3 totals 16 residues.

Details on this clonotype: It may be a read error: a sequence one base away is much more abundant. This sequence joins TRBV4-1 and TRBJ2-7, with unresolved D. Germline CDR1 reads MGHRA; CDR2 reads YSYEKL. The CDR3 spans 15 residues. Here the CDR3 reads CTSSQQPDLRYEQYF. CDR3 bases: TGCACCAGCAGCCAGCAACCGGACCTTCGATACGAGCAGTACTTC.

On this clonotype itself: This may arise from a read error, as a much more abundant clone is one base away. The rearrangement joins TRBV29-1 to TRBJ2-5, with TRBD2 identical over 7 bases. Germline CDR1 reads SQVTM; CDR2 reads ANQGSEA. There are 13 residues in the CDR3. The junction had 10 bases not matched to a gene; V was cut back by 8 bases and J by 4 bases. CDR3: CSTTAGARETQYF. DNA for the CDR3: TGCAGCACCACGGCGGGAGCGAGAGAGACCCAGTACTTC.

This clonotype was seen ten or more times. The chain carries TRBV7-9 and TRBJ2-3; 14 bases are shared with TRBD2. The germline V gene encodes CDR1 SEHNR and CDR2 FQNEAQ (reference sequence). Trimming removed 5 bases from V and 4 bases from J; junction bases left unmatched: 2. The CDR3 length is 15 residues. The CDR3 loop reads CASSLTSGRADTQYF. CDR3 in DNA: TGTGCCAGCAGCCTGACTAGCGGGAGGGCAGATACGCAGTATTTT.

CDR3 in amino acids: CASSWGLVLQETQYF. CDR3 nucleotide sequence: TGTGCCAGCAGTTGGGGACTAGTCCTCCAAGAGACCCAGTACTTC. The V gene is TRBV11-2, the J gene TRBJ2-5, with 8 nucleotides matching TRBD2. The CDR3 loop spans 15 amino acids. The V gene end was trimmed by 6 bases and the J gene end by 1 base; junction bases not matched to a gene: 7. The germline V gene encodes CDR1 SGHAT and CDR2 FQNNGV. The complete variable domain, with remaining parts taken from reference TRBV11-2 and TRBJ2-5, reads EAGVAQSPRYKIIEKRQSVAFWCNPISGHATLYWYQQILGQGPKLLIQFQNNGVVDDSQLPKDRFSAERLKGVDSTLKIQPAKLEDSAVYLCASSWGLVLQETQYFGPGTRLLVL.

In its sample, this clonotype was seen once. This chain uses TRBV28 with TRBJ1-5; D might be TRBD1 (5 bases). Between the trimmed V and J ends, which lost 6 bases and 2 bases, there was a span of 17 bases. Germline lookup yields CDR1 MDHEN and CDR2 SYDVKM. The CDR3 is 16 residues long. The CDR3 sequence: CASRIRGRDGNQPQHF. The CDR3 DNA reads as TGTGCCAGCAGGATACGAGGCAGGGATGGCAATCAGCCCCAGCATTTT.